This T cell receptor beta chain is from a study of vaccination and CD4 T cells after COVID-19. A remark on this clonotype: Its antigen is unidentified.

Researchers used the Oncomine TCR Beta short-read assay to sequence DNA from cultured CD4+ T cells. TCRdb analysed the PCR reads with MiXCR anew, one entry per CDR3 protein. The sample contains around 15,000 distinct CDR3 sequences, 45% to 65% of which appear only once. Study-wide results and caveats: Convalescent participants were relatively few, and none had early post-infection timepoints studied.

Deletions cut 2 bases from V and 4 bases from J, with 11 bases between. This CDR3 is 14 amino acids long. Regarding treatment: approximately nine-day PBMC culture with coronavirus spike peptide pools or control peptides (ViraFEST assay). The material was cultured CD4+ T cells from blood, obtained after SARS-CoV-2 vaccination. This receptor was obtained from a human donor with COVID-19. The V call is TRBV12-3 or TRBV12-4, the J call TRBJ2-5, with D maybe TRBD1 (7 bases). The DNA for the CDR3 is TGTGCCAGCAGTTTATCCCAGGGGGGAGAGACCCAGTACTTC. Its protein product is CASSLSQGGETQYF.